This note documents a single TCR beta chain sequence. This entry comes from a study of shared clonotypes between healthy human individuals. The repertoire was sequenced with immunoSEQ multiplex PCR; TCRdb's copy has only in-frame clones and lacks some. Among a few million clones listed, almost 96% were seen once. Germline CDR1 is MNHNS and CDR2 is SASEGT. The CDR3 has 12 residues. Trimming shortened V by 6 bases and J by 3 bases, and 9 bases separated the two germline ends. The V call is TRBV6-1, the J call TRBJ2-7; TRBD2 is a possible D gene (5 bases). The source is a man between 18 and 29 years old in good health. The sample taken for sequencing was naive CD4+ T cells sorted from blood. As to subset: CD45RA+ positively selected. CDR3 bases: TGTGCCAGCAGGCGGGCAGACTACGAGCAGTACTTC. It yields the protein CASRRADYEQYF.